This TCR beta chain was recorded in a study of OX40 agonist ivuxolimab in advanced cancers. Repertoires were generated with immunoSEQ multiplex PCR, while TCRdb's copy carries only in-frame clones and drops some. The profile shows about 110,000 clones, roughly 90% of them singletons. CDR3 length: 11 amino acids. V gave up 4 bases and J gave up 7 bases, with 6 bases separating them. Germline-derived CDR1 and CDR2 are MDHEN and SYDVKM. The V call is TRBV28, the J call TRBJ2-3; D is undetermined. The sample here was CD4+ or CD8+ T cells sorted from blood, taken in a trial of the OX40 agonist ivuxolimab. The TCR was taken from an adult with an advanced solid tumor such as melanoma, head and neck, liver or kidney cancer. The CDR3 loop reads CASSSRYTQYF. Written as DNA, the CDR3 is TGTGCCAGCAGTTCACGATATACGCAGTATTTT.